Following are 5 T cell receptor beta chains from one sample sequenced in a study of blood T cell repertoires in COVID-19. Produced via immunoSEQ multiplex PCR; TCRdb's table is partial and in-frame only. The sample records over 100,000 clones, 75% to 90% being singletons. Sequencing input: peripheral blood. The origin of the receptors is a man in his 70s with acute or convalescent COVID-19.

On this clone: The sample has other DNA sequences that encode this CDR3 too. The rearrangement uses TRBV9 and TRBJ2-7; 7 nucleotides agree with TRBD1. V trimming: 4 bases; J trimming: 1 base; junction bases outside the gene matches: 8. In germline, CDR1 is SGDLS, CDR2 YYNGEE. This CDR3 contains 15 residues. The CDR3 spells CASSPRDSGSYEQYF. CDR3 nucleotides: TGTGCCAGCAGCCCACGGGACAGTGGGTCCTACGAGCAGTACTTC.

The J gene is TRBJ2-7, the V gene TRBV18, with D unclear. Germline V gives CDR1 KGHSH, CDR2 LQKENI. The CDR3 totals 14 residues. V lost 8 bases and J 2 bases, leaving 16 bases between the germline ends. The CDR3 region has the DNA TGTGCCAGCACCCCGGATGTCCGGGCCTACGAGCAGTACTTC. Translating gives CASTPDVRAYEQYF. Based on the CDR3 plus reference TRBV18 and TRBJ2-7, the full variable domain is NAGVMQNPRHLVRRRGQEARLRCSPMKGHSHVYWYRQLPEEGLKFMVYLQKENIIDESGMPKERFSAEFPKEGPSILRIQQVVRGDSAAYFCASTPDVRAYEQYFGPGTRLTVT.

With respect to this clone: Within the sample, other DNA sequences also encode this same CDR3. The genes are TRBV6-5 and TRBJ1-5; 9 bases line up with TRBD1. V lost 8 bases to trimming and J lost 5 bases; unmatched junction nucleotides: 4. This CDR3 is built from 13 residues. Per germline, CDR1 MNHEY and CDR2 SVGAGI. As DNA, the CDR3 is TGTGCCAGCCGGGACAGGGTTGATCAGCCCCAGCATTTT. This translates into CASRDRVDQPQHF.

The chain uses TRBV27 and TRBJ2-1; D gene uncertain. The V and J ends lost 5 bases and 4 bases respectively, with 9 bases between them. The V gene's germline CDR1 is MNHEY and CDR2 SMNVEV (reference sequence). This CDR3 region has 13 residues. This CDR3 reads CASSKTYYNEQFF. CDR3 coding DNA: TGTGCCAGCAGTAAGACATATTACAATGAGCAGTTCTTC.

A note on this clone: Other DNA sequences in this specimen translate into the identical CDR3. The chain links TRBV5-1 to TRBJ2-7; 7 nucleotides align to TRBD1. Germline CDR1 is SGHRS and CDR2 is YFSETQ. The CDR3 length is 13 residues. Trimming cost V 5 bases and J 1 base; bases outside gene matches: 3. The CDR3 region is CASRGTASYEQYF. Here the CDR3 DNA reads TGCGCCAGCAGGGGGACAGCTTCCTACGAGCAGTACTTC.